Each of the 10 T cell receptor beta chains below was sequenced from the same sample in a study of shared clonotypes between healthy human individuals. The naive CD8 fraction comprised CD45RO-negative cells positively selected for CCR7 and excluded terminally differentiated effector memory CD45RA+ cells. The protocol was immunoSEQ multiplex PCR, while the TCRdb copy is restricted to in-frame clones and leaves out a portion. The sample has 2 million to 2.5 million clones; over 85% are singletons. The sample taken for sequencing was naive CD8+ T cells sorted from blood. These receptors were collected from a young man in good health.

Written as DNA, the CDR3 is TGTGCCAGCAGCGTAGATCTTCGGATGTGGGATACGCAGTATTTT. As protein: CASSVDLRMWDTQYF. The V gene is TRBV9, the J gene TRBJ2-3; D gene uncertain. Per the germline V gene, CDR1 is SGDLS and CDR2 is YYNGEE. CDR3 length equals 15 residues. Trimming stripped 0 bases from V and 6 bases from J, with 14 bases between.

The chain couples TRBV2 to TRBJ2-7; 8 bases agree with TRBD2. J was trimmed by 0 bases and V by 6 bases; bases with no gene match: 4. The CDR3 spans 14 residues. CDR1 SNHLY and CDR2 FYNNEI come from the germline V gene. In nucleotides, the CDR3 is TGTGCCAGCAGGGAACTAGCGGCCTCCTACGAGCAGTACTTC. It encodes CASRELAASYEQYF.

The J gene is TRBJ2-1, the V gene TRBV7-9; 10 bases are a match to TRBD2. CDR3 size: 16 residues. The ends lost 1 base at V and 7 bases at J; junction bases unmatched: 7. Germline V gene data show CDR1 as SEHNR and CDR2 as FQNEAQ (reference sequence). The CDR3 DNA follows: TGTGCCAGCAGCTTAGTAGCGGGGGGCCTGTGGAATGAGCAGTTCTTC. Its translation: CASSLVAGGLWNEQFF.

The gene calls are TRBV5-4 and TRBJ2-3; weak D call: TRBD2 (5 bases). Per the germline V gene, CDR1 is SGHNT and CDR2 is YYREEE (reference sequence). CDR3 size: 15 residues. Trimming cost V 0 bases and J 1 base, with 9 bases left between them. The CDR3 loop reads CASSLGRTGTDTQYF. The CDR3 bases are TGTGCCAGCAGCTTGGGCCGGACTGGCACAGATACGCAGTATTTT.

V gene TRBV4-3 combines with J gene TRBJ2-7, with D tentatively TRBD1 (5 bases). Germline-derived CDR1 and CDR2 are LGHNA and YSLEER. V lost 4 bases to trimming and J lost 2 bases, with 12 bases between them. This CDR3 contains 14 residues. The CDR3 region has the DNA TGCGCCAGCAGCCCTTATACAGGAACCTACGAGCAGTACTTC. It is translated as CASSPYTGTYEQYF.

The CDR3 DNA reads TGTGCCAGCAGTGAAGCGCCAGGGGGCTGGCAAGAGACCCAGTACTTC. It translates to CASSEAPGGWQETQYF. The rearrangement uses TRBV6-1 and TRBJ2-5; 8 positions agree with TRBD1. Germline V lookup: CDR1 MNHNS, CDR2 SASEGT. The trim removed 0 bases at V and 2 bases at J, leaving 5 bases unmatched. This CDR3 comprises 16 residues.

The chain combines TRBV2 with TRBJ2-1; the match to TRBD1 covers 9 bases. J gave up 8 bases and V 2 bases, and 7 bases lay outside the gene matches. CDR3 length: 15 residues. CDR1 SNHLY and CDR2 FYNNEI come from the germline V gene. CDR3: CASSEWTGAGDEQFF. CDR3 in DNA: TGTGCCAGCAGTGAATGGACAGGGGCCGGGGATGAGCAGTTCTTC.

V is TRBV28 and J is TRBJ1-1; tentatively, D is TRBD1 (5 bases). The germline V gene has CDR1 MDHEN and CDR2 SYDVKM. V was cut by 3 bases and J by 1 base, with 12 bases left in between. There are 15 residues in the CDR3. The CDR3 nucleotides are TGTGCCAGCAGTTTGTCGGCAGGGTGGAACACTGAAGCTTTCTTT. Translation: CASSLSAGWNTEAFF. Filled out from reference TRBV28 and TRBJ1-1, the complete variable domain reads DVKVTQSSRYLVKRTGEKVFLECVQDMDHENMFWYRQDPGLGLRLIYFSYDVKMKEKGDIPEGYSVSREKKERFSLILESASTNQTSMYLCASSLSAGWNTEAFFGQGTRLTVV.

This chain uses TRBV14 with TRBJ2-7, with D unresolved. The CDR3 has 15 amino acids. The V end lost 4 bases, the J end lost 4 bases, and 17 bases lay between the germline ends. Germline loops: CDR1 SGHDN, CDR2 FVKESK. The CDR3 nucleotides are TGTGCCAGCAGCCCCCTCGCCGGCTCAGGATACGAGCAGTACTTC. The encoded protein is CASSPLAGSGYEQYF. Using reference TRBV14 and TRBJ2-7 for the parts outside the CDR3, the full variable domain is EAGVTQFPSHSVIEKGQTVTLRCDPISGHDNLYWYRRVMGKEIKFLLHFVKESKQDESGMPNNRFLAERTGGTYSTLKVQPAELEDSGVYFCASSPLAGSGYEQYFGPGTRLTVT.

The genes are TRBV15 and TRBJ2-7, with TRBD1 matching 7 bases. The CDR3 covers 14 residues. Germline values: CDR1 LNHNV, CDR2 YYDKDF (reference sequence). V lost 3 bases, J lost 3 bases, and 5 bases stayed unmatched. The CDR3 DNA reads TGTGCCACCAGCAGTTCCGGGACAGACTACGAGCAGTACTTC. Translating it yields CATSSSGTDYEQYF. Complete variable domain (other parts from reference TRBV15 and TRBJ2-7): DAMVIQNPRYQVTQFGKPVTLSCSQTLNHNVMYWYQQKSSQAPKLLFHYYDKDFNNEADTPDNFQSRRPNTSFCFLDIRSPGLGDTAMYLCATSSSGTDYEQYFGPGTRLTVT.